These 2 T cell receptor beta chains came from one sample sequenced in a study of CD8+ T cells in alopecia areata. cDNA serving as the sequencing template came from extracted, reverse transcribed RNA. Assay used: immunoSEQ multiplex PCR; TCRdb lists only in-frame clones, some missing. The data hold 150,000 or so clones, with about 90% observed a single time. Sequenced material: CD8+ T cells sorted from blood, taken at week 0. The receptors derive from a human donor with alopecia areata.

This chain joins TRBV5-1 and TRBJ2-1, with D maybe TRBD1 (6 bases). The germline gives CDR1 SGHRS, CDR2 YFSETQ. V gave up 4 bases and J gave up 6 bases, with 20 bases separating them. The CDR3 spans 16 residues. CDR3 loop: CASSAGQWGTLNEQFF. The CDR3 coding sequence is TGCGCCAGCAGCGCTGGACAGTGGGGAACCCTCAATGAGCAGTTCTTC.

The rearrangement joins TRBV27 to TRBJ2-2; TRBD1 might be the D (6 bases). The CDR3 contains 14 residues. The germline gives CDR1 MNHEY, CDR2 SMNVEV (reference sequence). Trimming took 3 bases from V and 1 from J, leaving 6 bases between them. In nucleotides, the CDR3 is TGTGCCAGCAGTTTGACAGGGAACACCGGGGAGCTGTTTTTT. Translation gives CASSLTGNTGELFF.